This TCR beta chain was obtained from a study of cytomegalovirus exposure and HLA in healthy donors. Remarks on this clone: Its target is not known.

This CDR3 spans 15 amino acids. The V segment lost 4 bases and the J segment 4 bases; nucleotides outside the gene matches: 7. CDR1 is SGDLS, CDR2 YYNGEE, per germline. Study-wide findings and caveats: Across HLA loci, a later analysis found differing TCR association rates, with DRB1 most and HLA-C fewest.

The PCR contained 60 Vbeta and 13 Jbeta primers. The method was immunoSEQ multiplex PCR; TCRdb's version includes in-frame clones alone and lacks a portion of them. This table holds under 150,000 clones, 82% found once. The chain couples TRBV9 to TRBJ2-3; 9 bases fit TRBD2. This TCR came from a male donor in good health and CMV-seronegative. Input material: PBMCs. DNA for the CDR3: TGTGCCAGCAGCCCGACTAGCGGAACCCCAGATACGCAGTATTTT. Protein: CASSPTSGTPDTQYF.